In this sample, the clone carrying this TCR beta chain turned up many times. The CDR3 length is 12 residues. Per the germline V gene, CDR1 is SGHTA and CDR2 is FQGNSA. Between the trimmed V and J ends, which lost 5 bases and 7 bases, there was a span of 11 bases. This specimen comes from a study of spatial heterogeneity in lung cancer. Stated time point: sample taken at primary tumor resection. Whole RNA from tumor, nontumor lung or frozen PBMC was sequenced unsorted. TCRdb called the 5' RACE reads again in MiXCR, with one record for every CDR3 protein. The sample records roughly 21,000 distinct CDR3 sequences, roughly 3% being singletons.

The sequencing here drew on PBMCs, taken at surgery. This sequence joins TRBV7-2 and TRBJ1-2; no definite D call. The origin of this receptor is a female donor with early-stage non-small cell lung cancer. The CDR3 region is CASSPNAGGYTF. The CDR3 nucleotides are TGTGCCAGCAGCCCTAATGCGGGTGGCTACACCTTC.